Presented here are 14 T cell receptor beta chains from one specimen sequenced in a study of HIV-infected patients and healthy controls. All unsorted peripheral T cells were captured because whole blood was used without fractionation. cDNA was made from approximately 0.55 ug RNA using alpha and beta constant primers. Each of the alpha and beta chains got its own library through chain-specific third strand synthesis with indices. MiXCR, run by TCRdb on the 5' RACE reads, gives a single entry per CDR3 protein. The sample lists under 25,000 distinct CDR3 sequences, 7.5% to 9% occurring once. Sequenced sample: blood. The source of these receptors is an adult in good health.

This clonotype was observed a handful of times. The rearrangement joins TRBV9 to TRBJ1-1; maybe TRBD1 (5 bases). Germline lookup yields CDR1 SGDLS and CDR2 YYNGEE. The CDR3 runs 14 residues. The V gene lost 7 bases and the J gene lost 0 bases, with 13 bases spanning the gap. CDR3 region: CASGGPTLNTEAFF. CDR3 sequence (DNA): TGTGCCAGCGGGGGACCGACGCTGAACACTGAAGCTTTCTTT.

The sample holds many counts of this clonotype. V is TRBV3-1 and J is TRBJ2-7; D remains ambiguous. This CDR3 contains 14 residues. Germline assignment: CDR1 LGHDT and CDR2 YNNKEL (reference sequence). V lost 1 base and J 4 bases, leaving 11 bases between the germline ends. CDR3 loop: CASSQGGGGYEQYF. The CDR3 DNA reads TGTGCCAGCAGCCAAGGCGGCGGCGGATACGAGCAGTACTTC.

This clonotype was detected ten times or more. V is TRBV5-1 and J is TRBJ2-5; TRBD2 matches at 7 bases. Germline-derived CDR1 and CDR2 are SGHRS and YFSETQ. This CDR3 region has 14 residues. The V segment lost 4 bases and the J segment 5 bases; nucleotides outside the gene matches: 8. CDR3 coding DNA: TGCGCCAGCAGCGGGGCCGGGACTATGGAGACCCAGTACTTC. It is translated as CASSGAGTMETQYF.

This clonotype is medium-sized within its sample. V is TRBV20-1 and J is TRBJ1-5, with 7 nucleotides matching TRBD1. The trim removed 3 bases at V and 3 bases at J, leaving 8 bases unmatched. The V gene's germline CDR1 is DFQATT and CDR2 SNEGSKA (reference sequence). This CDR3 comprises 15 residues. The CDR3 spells CSARPGEGANQPQHF. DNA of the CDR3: TGCAGTGCTAGGCCGGGGGAGGGGGCCAATCAGCCCCAGCATTTT.

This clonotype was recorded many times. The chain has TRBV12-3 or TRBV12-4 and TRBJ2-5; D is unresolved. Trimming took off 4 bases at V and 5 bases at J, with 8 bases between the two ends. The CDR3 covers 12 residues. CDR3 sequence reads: CASSSTRETQYF. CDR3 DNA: TGTGCCAGCAGTTCAACCCGGGAGACCCAGTACTTC.

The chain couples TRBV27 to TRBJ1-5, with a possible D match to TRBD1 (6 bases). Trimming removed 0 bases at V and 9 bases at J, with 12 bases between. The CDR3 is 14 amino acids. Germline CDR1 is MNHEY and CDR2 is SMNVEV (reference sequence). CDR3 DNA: TGTGCCAGCAGTTTATCGGGACGAGGGGGGCCCCAGCATTTT. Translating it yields CASSLSGRGGPQHF.

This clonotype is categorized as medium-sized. For the CDR3, the DNA is TGTGCCAGCAGCCGGGACCTTTTCCAGGGCAAAAACATTCAGTACTTC. It translates to CASSRDLFQGKNIQYF. The gene calls are TRBV3-1 and TRBJ2-4; D possibly uses TRBD1 or TRBD2 (5 bases each). CDR1 LGHDT and CDR2 YNNKEL come from the germline V gene (reference sequence). V lost 4 bases, J lost 3 bases, and 16 bases lay in between. This CDR3 has 16 amino acids.

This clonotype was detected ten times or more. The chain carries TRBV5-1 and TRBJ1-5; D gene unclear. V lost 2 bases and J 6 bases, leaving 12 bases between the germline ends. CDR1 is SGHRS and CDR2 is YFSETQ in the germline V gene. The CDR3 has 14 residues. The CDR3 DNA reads TGCGCCAGCAGCTTCAACGGAGAAGGTCAGCCCCAGCATTTT. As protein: CASSFNGEGQPQHF.

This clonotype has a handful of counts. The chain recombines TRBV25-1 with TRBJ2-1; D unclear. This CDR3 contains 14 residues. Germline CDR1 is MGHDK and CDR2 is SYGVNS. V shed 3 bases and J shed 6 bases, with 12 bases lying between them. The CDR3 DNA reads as TGTGCCAGCAGTGATAGTGAACCCACCAATGAGCAGTTCTTC. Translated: CASSDSEPTNEQFF.

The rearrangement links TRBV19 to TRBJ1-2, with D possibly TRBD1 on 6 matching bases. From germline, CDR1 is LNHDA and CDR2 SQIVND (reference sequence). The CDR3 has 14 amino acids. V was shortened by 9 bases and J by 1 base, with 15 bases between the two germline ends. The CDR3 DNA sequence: TGTGCCAGCCAAAACAGGGACCATAACTATGGCTACACCTTC. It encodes CASQNRDHNYGYTF.

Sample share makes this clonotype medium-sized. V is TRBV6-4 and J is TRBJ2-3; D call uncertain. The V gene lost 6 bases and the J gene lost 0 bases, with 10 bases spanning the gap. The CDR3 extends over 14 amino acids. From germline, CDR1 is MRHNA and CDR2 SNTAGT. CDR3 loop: CASSPRGSTDTQYF. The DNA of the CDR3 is TGTGCCAGCAGCCCGCGAGGTAGCACAGATACGCAGTATTTT.

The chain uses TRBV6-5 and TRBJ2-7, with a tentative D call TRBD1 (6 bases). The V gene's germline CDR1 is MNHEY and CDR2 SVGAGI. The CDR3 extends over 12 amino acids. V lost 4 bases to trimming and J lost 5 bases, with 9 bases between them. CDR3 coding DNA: TGTGCCAGCAGTTCACAGGGAAACGAGCAGTACTTC. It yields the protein CASSSQGNEQYF.

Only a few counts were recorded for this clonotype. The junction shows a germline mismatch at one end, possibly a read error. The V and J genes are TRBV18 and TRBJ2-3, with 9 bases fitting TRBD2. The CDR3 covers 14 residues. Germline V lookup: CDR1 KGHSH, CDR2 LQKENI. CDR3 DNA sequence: TGTGCCAGCTCACCAGGGACTAGCATAGATACGCAGTATTTT. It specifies CASSPGTSIDTQYF.

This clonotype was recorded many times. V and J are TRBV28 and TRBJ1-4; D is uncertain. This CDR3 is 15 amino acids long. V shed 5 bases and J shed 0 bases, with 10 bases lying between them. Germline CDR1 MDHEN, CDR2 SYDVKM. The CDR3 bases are TGTGCCAGCAGTCCCGGGTACCCAACTAATGAAAAACTGTTTTTT. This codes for CASSPGYPTNEKLFF.